Listed here are 32 T cell receptor beta chains from one sample, sequenced in a study of T cells after posttransplantation cyclophosphamide. The method was immunoSEQ multiplex PCR; TCRdb's version includes in-frame clones alone and lacks a portion of them. The sample has roughly 21,000 clones; 95% to 99% are singletons. Sequenced: naive CD8+ T cells sorted from PBMCs. Source of these receptors: a middle-aged man in good health, CMV-negative, and a related stem cell transplant donor.

This clone has a single count. The rearrangement uses TRBV2 and TRBJ2-1, with 10 bases that match TRBD2. V lost 4 bases to trimming and J lost 13 bases; unmatched junction nucleotides: 7. The CDR3 contains 13 residues. Germline V gene sequence: CDR1 SNHLY, CDR2 FYNNEI. DNA for the CDR3: TGTGCCAGCAGTGTTGGAGCGGGAGGGCATCAGTTCTTC. Translating gives CASSVGAGGHQFF.

V gene TRBV28 combines with J gene TRBJ1-1, with D uncertain. This CDR3 has 15 residues. The ends were cut back, 4 bases at V and 4 bases at J, with 16 bases in the middle. CDR1 is MDHEN, CDR2 SYDVKM, per germline. The CDR3, as DNA: TGTGCCAGCAGTTCAGTATGGTTGAGGAGCACTGAAGCTTTCTTT. Its protein is CASSSVWLRSTEAFF.

The chain links TRBV27 to TRBJ2-1; TRBD1 matches at 9 bases. CDR1 and CDR2 from the germline V gene are MNHEY and SMNVEV (reference sequence). CDR3 length equals 15 residues. J lost 4 bases, V lost 7 bases, and 8 bases had no gene match. The CDR3 here is CASNPMGQGYNEQFF. CDR3 coding DNA: TGTGCCAGCAACCCTATGGGACAGGGATACAATGAGCAGTTCTTC.

The V call is TRBV6-4, the J call TRBJ2-1, with D possibly matching TRBD2 (6 bases). The length of the CDR3 is 14 residues. V was pared by 3 bases and J by 7 bases, with 13 bases between. Germline values: CDR1 MRHNA, CDR2 SNTAGT. The CDR3 loop reads CASSEEGWKNEQFF. DNA of the CDR3: TGTGCCAGCAGTGAGGAGGGCTGGAAGAATGAGCAGTTCTTC.

This sequence joins TRBV28 and TRBJ2-6; 10 positions agree with TRBD1. The germline CDR1 and CDR2 sequences are MDHEN and SYDVKM. The CDR3 covers 20 residues. With V trimmed by 2 bases and J by 1 base, 11 bases remained unmatched. The CDR3 DNA follows: TGTGCCAGCAGTTTACTGTTGCGGGACAGGGGAAGTTCTGGGGCCAACGTCCTGACTTTC. Its protein product is CASSLLLRDRGSSGANVLTF.

This clone was counted once. The chain has TRBV6-1 and TRBJ2-4; 16 bases line up with TRBD2. Per the germline V gene, CDR1 is MNHNS and CDR2 is SASEGT. CDR3 length equals 17 residues. The junction had 8 bases not matched to a gene; V was cut back by 4 bases and J by 8 bases. The CDR3 loop is CASSGGTSGRAGHIQYF. The CDR3 region has the DNA TGTGCCAGCAGTGGGGGGACTAGCGGGAGGGCCGGGCACATTCAGTACTTC.

There are a few counts of this clone. V and J are TRBV5-4 and TRBJ2-5; D remains unclear. With 2 bases removed from V and 0 bases from J, the gap between germline ends came to 8 bases. CDR1 is SGHNT and CDR2 is YYREEE in the germline V gene (reference sequence). The CDR3 totals 14 residues. CDR3 bases: TGTGCCAGCAGCTTTCTTTCCGACCAAGAGACCCAGTACTTC. Residues: CASSFLSDQETQYF.

The chain uses TRBV21-1 and TRBJ1-1. TRBV21-1 is marked as a pseudogene. CDR3 length: 14 residues. Written as DNA, the CDR3 is TGTGCCAGCAGCCCTAGGTCGACTAACACTGAAGCTTTCTTT. Translated, it gives CASSPRSTNTEAFF.

This clone was counted a single time. The V call is TRBV6-1, the J call TRBJ2-7; 11 positions agree with TRBD1. V shed 1 base and J 3 bases; nucleotides not matched to a gene: 5. The CDR3 has 16 amino acids. Germline V CDR1 and CDR2: MNHNS, SASEGT. CDR3 sequence reads: CASSEEGQGGVYEQYF. CDR3 coding DNA: TGTGCCAGCAGTGAAGAGGGACAGGGGGGGGTCTACGAGCAGTACTTC.

The J gene is TRBJ1-4, the V gene TRBV28; D gene unclear. Germline CDR1 is MDHEN and CDR2 is SYDVKM. This CDR3 is built from 13 residues. The V end lost 7 bases, the J end lost 8 bases, and 14 bases lay between the germline ends. CDR3 in DNA: TGTGCCAGCACCCCCGCGGGCCAAGAAAAACTGTTTTTT. This sequence encodes CASTPAGQEKLFF.

This chain links TRBV27 with TRBJ1-1; 7 bases are shared with TRBD1. Looked up from germline, CDR1 is MNHEY and CDR2 is SMNVEV (reference sequence). V was pared by 5 bases and J by 5 bases, with 5 bases of the junction left unmatched. The CDR3 runs to 13 residues. The chain's CDR3 is CASSQTGSTEAFF. CDR3 DNA sequence: TGTGCCAGCAGTCAGACAGGGTCTACTGAAGCTTTCTTT.

The chain is built from TRBV6-5 and TRBJ2-2; 11 bases line up with TRBD1. CDR1 MNHEY and CDR2 SVGAGI come from the germline V gene. V trimming: 4 bases; J trimming: 7 bases; junction bases outside the gene matches: 8. The CDR3 consists of 16 residues. The CDR3 reads CASSSSRDRGFGELFF. The DNA of the CDR3 is TGTGCCAGCAGTTCTTCCCGGGACAGGGGGTTCGGGGAGCTGTTTTTT.

This clone was detected only a few times. The chain joins TRBV19 to TRBJ2-1; TRBD1 matches 8 bases. The germline V gene encodes CDR1 LNHDA and CDR2 SQIVND (reference sequence). V trimming: 5 bases; J trimming: 0 bases; junction bases outside the gene matches: 3. CDR3 length: 15 residues. CDR3 nucleotides: TGTGCCAGTAGTGCGACAGGGGTCTCCTACAATGAGCAGTTCTTC. Its translation is CASSATGVSYNEQFF.

The chain recombines TRBV4-2 with TRBJ2-2; 9 bases map to TRBD1. The CDR3 is made up of 17 amino acids. Germline V lookup: CDR1 LGHNA, CDR2 YNFKEQ. The V segment lost 3 bases and the J segment 2 bases; nucleotides outside the gene matches: 7. The CDR3 coding sequence is TGTGCCAGCAGCCACAAAACAGGGGGCGCAAACACCGGGGAGCTGTTTTTT. It yields the protein CASSHKTGGANTGELFF.

The V call is TRBV28, the J call TRBJ1-5; D remains unclear. In germline, CDR1 is MDHEN, CDR2 SYDVKM. The CDR3 has 14 residues. V was pared by 2 bases and J by 7 bases, with 12 bases between. The CDR3 DNA is TGTGCCAGCAGTTTAACGGGTGAAGGACAGCCCCAGCATTTT. It codes for CASSLTGEGQPQHF.

The V gene is TRBV5-1, the J gene TRBJ2-5, with 9 bases identical to TRBD1. The assigned J gene may be wrong: the sequence end matches TRBJ2-7 better. In germline, CDR1 is SGHRS, CDR2 YFSETQ. The CDR3 runs to 15 residues. The CDR3 sequence: CASSFEGQGTYEQYF. CDR3 DNA sequence: TGCGCCAGCAGCTTCGAGGGACAGGGCACCTACGAGCAGTACTTC.

The V and J genes are TRBV9 and TRBJ1-3; TRBD1 agrees at 7 bases. J was trimmed by 5 bases and V by 3 bases; bases with no gene match: 20. This CDR3 is built from 19 residues. CDR1 and CDR2 (germline): SGDLS, YYNGEE. This CDR3 is CASSGDREMARDLRNTIYF. In DNA form, the CDR3 reads TGTGCCAGCAGCGGAGACAGGGAGATGGCACGGGACCTTCGAAACACCATATATTTT.

This chain links TRBV27 with TRBJ1-2; 7 bases agree with TRBD1. From germline, CDR1 is MNHEY and CDR2 SMNVEV (reference sequence). There are 13 residues in the CDR3. J lost 2 bases, V lost 6 bases, and 3 bases had no gene match. CDR3 in amino acids: CASRQGSNYGYTF. In DNA form, the CDR3 reads TGTGCCAGCAGACAGGGGTCAAACTATGGCTACACCTTC.

This clone appeared once. The chain carries TRBV11-3 and TRBJ2-7, with 11 positions matching TRBD2. J lost 1 base, V lost 2 bases, and 10 bases had no gene match. Germline CDR1 reads SGHNT; CDR2 reads YENEEA. This CDR3 contains 18 residues. The CDR3: CASSLTLLAGDGSYEQYF. In DNA form, the CDR3 reads TGTGCCAGCAGCTTAACTCTACTAGCGGGAGATGGTTCCTACGAGCAGTACTTC.

The chain recombines TRBV27 with TRBJ2-3; 8 bases match TRBD2. The V gene's germline CDR1 is MNHEY and CDR2 SMNVEV (reference sequence). V was pared by 1 base and J by 3 bases, with 6 bases of the junction left unmatched. The CDR3 extends over 16 amino acids. The CDR3 spells CASSLYGGRSTDTQYF. For the CDR3, the DNA is TGTGCCAGCAGTTTATATGGCGGGAGGTCGACAGATACGCAGTATTTT.

The chain has TRBV6-5 and TRBJ2-3; 9 bases map to TRBD1. Germline lookup yields CDR1 MNHEY and CDR2 SVGAGI. After removal of 6 bases from V and 2 bases from J, the junction contained 6 bases not matched to a gene. CDR3 length equals 15 residues. The CDR3 DNA reads as TGTGCCAGCAGATGGACAGGGGTTGCCACAGATACGCAGTATTTT. It specifies CASRWTGVATDTQYF.

V gene TRBV14 combines with J gene TRBJ1-1, with a tentative D call TRBD1 (5 bases). Germline V gives CDR1 SGHDN, CDR2 FVKESK. Trimming left V 4 bases short and J 10 bases short, with 16 bases between. This CDR3 spans 13 amino acids. The CDR3 region has the DNA TGTGCCAGCAGCCCCAGGGCCCCGGCCGGAGCTTTCTTT. As protein: CASSPRAPAGAFF.

The CDR3 region has the DNA TGTGCCAGTACTAGCGGGCCTAGATTCACAGATACGCAGTATTTT. The encoded protein is CASTSGPRFTDTQYF. This chain connects TRBV9 to TRBJ2-3; 9 positions match TRBD2. CDR1 is SGDLS, CDR2 YYNGEE, per germline. Trimming removed 8 bases from V and 2 bases from J; junction bases left unmatched: 9. The CDR3 contains 15 residues. The full variable domain, with the rest looked up from reference TRBV9 and TRBJ2-3, is DSGVTQTPKHLITATGQRVTLRCSPRSGDLSVYWYQQSLDQGLQFLIQYYNGEERAKGNILERFSAQQFPDLHSELNLSSLELGDSALYFCASTSGPRFTDTQYFGPGTRLTVL.

CDR3 in amino acids: CASSIVLRTGDIYGYTF. In nucleotides, the CDR3 is TGTGCCAGTAGTATAGTCTTGAGGACAGGGGATATCTATGGCTACACCTTC. This chain links TRBV19 with TRBJ1-2; TRBD1 agrees at 9 bases. The CDR3 totals 17 residues. V was clipped by 1 base and J by 4 bases; unmatched bases: 10. Germline V gives CDR1 LNHDA, CDR2 SQIVND (reference sequence).

The V gene is TRBV7-9, the J gene TRBJ2-7, with no clear D. The CDR3 is 16 residues long. The germline V gene encodes CDR1 SEHNR and CDR2 FQNEAQ (reference sequence). Trimming took off 4 bases at V and 0 bases at J, with 16 bases between the two ends. CDR3 region: CASSSTDSLLSYEQYF. The CDR3 DNA reads TGTGCCAGCAGCTCCACCGACTCCCTCCTCTCCTACGAGCAGTACTTC.

This chain connects TRBV25-1 to TRBJ2-1; 10 bases match TRBD2. This CDR3 is built from 16 residues. The germline CDR1 and CDR2 sequences are MGHDK and SYGVNS. V trimming: 3 bases; J trimming: 6 bases; junction bases outside the gene matches: 8. CDR3 residues: CASSDIQGLAFNEQFF. The CDR3, as DNA: TGTGCCAGCAGTGACATCCAGGGACTAGCGTTCAATGAGCAGTTCTTC.

The gene calls are TRBV18 and TRBJ2-3, with 10 bases matching TRBD2. This CDR3 has 18 residues. The trim removed 0 bases at V and 1 base at J, leaving 7 bases unmatched. Germline CDR1 is KGHSH and CDR2 is LQKENI. The CDR3 region has the DNA TGTGCCAGCTCACCACCCGCAGCGGGAGGGCCACGCACAGATACGCAGTATTTT. Translating gives CASSPPAAGGPRTDTQYF. The full variable domain, in which reference TRBV18 and TRBJ2-3 provide the parts outside the CDR3, is NAGVMQNPRHLVRRRGQEARLRCSPMKGHSHVYWYRQLPEEGLKFMVYLQKENIIDESGMPKERFSAEFPKEGPSILRIQQVVRGDSAAYFCASSPPAAGGPRTDTQYFGPGTRLTVL.

J is TRBJ2-3 and V is TRBV7-9; 14 positions match TRBD2. The CDR3 has 17 amino acids. In germline, CDR1 is SEHNR, CDR2 FQNEAQ (reference sequence). V shed 5 bases and J 4 bases; nucleotides not matched to a gene: 8. In nucleotides, the CDR3 is TGTGCCAGCAGCATTTGGGGGACTAGCGGGAGCGCAGATACGCAGTATTTT. It encodes CASSIWGTSGSADTQYF.

V usage is TRBV11-3 and J usage is TRBJ2-3, with TRBD2 matching over 8 bases. The CDR3 runs 19 residues. Trimming removed 5 bases from V and 0 bases from J; junction bases left unmatched: 16. Germline V gene sequence: CDR1 SGHNT, CDR2 YENEEA. Here the CDR3 DNA reads TGTGCCAGCAGCCATCCCTCTAGCGGGCTACTCCCTAGCACAGATACGCAGTATTTT. This sequence encodes CASSHPSSGLLPSTDTQYF.

J is TRBJ2-1 and V is TRBV6-5; D call uncertain. Trimming left V 2 bases short and J 6 bases short, with 8 bases between. The CDR3 totals 13 residues. The germline gives CDR1 MNHEY, CDR2 SVGAGI. CDR3: CASSYGRSNEQFF. DNA for the CDR3: TGTGCCAGCAGTTACGGTAGATCCAATGAGCAGTTCTTC.

DNA of the CDR3: TGTGCCAGCAGCGACGCGGGACAGGGCTACGAGCAGTACTTC. Translated, it gives CASSDAGQGYEQYF. The chain joins TRBV5-8 to TRBJ2-7; 9 bases map to TRBD1. The length of the CDR3 is 14 residues. Germline trimming cut 4 bases from V and 3 bases from J; bases unmatched to any gene: 5. Germline CDR1 reads SGHTS; CDR2 reads YDEGEE.

The chain combines TRBV9 with TRBJ1-2; 8 positions agree with TRBD1. J was trimmed by 7 bases and V by 4 bases; bases with no gene match: 12. Germline CDR1 and CDR2: SGDLS and YYNGEE. The CDR3 totals 15 residues. DNA for the CDR3: TGTGCCAGCAGCCCCAGTAGGACAGGGTCGATTGGCTACACCTTC. Residues: CASSPSRTGSIGYTF.